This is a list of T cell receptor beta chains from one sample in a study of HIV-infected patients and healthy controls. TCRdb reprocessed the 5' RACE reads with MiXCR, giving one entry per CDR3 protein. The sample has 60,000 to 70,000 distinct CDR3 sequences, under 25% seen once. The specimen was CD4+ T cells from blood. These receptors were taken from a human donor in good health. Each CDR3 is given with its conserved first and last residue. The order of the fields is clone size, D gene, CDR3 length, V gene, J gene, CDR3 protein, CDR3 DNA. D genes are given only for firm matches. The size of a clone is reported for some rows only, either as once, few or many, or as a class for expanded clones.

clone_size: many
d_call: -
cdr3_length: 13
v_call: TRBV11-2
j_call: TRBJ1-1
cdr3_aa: CASSFSGNTEAFF
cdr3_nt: TGTGCCAGCAGCTTCTCCGGGAACACTGAAGCTTTCTTT

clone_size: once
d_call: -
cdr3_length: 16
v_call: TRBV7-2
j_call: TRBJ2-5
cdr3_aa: CASRHGGLRVGETQYF
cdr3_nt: TGTGCCAGCAGGCATGGGGGACTTCGAGTTGGGGAGACCCAGTACTTC

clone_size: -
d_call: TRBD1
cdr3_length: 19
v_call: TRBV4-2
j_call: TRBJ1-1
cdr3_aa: CASSQDPGTARRESTEAFF
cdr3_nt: TGTGCCAGCAGCCAAGACCCGGGGACAGCCAGACGGGAGAGCACTGAAGCTTTCTTT

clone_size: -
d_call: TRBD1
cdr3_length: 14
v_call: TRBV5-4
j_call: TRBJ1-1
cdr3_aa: CASSLDPGQVEAFF
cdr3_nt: TGTGCCAGCAGCTTGGATCCGGGACAGGTTGAAGCTTTCTTT

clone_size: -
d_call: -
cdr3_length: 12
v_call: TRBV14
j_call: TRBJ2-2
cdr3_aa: CASSRDTGELFF
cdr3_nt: TGTGCCAGCAGCCGAGATACCGGGGAGCTGTTTTTT

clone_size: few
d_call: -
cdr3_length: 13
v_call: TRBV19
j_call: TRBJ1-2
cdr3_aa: CATRQGFDYGYTF
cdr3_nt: TGTGCCACCCGGCAGGGTTTCGACTATGGCTACACCTTC

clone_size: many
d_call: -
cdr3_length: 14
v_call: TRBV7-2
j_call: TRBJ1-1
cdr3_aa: CASRKGTANTEAFF
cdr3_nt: TGTGCCAGCAGGAAAGGGACGGCGAACACTGAAGCTTTCTTT

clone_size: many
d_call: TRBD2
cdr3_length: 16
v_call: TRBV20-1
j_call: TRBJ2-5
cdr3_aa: CSARVLVAGVEETQYF
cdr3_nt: TGCAGTGCTAGAGTGCTGGTAGCGGGAGTGGAAGAGACCCAGTACTTC

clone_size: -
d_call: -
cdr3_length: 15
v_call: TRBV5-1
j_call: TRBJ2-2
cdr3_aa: CASSLYSGFPGELFF
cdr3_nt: TGCGCCAGCAGCTTGTATTCGGGGTTCCCCGGGGAGCTGTTTTTT

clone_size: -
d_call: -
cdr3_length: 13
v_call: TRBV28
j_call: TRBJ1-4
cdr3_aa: CASSSGLNEKLFF
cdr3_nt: TGTGCCAGCAGTTCTGGCCTTAATGAAAAACTGTTTTTT

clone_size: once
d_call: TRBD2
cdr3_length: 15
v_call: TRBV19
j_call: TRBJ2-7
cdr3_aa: CASSGLAGGPHEQYF
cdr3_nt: TGTGCCAGTAGTGGGCTAGCGGGAGGCCCCCACGAGCAGTACTTC

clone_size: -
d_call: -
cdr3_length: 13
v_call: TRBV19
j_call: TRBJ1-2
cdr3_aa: CASRPGELYGYTF
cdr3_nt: TGTGCCAGTAGGCCCGGGGAGCTCTATGGCTACACCTTC

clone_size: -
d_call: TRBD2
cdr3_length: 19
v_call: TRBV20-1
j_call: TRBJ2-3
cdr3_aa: CSASVTSGGSNSPTDTQYF
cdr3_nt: TGCAGTGCTAGCGTGACTAGCGGGGGGTCGAATTCACCCACAGATACGCAGTATTTT

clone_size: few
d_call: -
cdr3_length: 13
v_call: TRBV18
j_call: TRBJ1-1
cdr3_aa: CASSPATRTEAFF
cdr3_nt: TGTGCCAGCTCACCAGCAACGCGCACTGAAGCTTTCTTT

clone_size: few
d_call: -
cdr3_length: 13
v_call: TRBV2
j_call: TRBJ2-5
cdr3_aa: CASSGREGETQYF
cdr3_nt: TGTGCCAGCAGTGGGCGTGAGGGGGAGACCCAGTACTTC

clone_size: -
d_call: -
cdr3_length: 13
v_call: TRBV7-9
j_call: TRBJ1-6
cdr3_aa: CASTQYSNSPLHF
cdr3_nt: TGTGCCAGCACCCAGTACTCTAATTCACCCCTCCACTTT

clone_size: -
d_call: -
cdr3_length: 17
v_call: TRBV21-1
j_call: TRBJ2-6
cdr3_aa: CASSNGPKGSGANVLIF
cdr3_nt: TGTGCCAGCAGCAATGGGCCCAAGGGCTCTGGGGCCAACGTCCTGATTTTC

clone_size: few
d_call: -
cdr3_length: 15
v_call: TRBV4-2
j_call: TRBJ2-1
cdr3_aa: CASSQEDGSYNEQFF
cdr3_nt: TGTGCCAGCAGCCAAGAAGACGGCTCCTACAATGAGCAGTTCTTC

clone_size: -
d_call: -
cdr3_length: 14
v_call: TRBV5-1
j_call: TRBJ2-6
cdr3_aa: CASSDNTGANVLTF
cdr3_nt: TGCGCCAGCAGCGACAACACAGGGGCCAACGTCCTGACTTTC

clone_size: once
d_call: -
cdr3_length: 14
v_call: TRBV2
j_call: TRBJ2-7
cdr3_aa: CASSEIEAEGKQYF
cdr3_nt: TGTGCCAGCAGTGAAATAGAGGCAGAGGGCAAGCAGTACTTC

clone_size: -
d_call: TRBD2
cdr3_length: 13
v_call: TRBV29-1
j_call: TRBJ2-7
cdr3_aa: CSVGSGRAYEQYF
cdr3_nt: TGCAGCGTTGGTAGCGGGAGAGCCTACGAGCAGTACTTC

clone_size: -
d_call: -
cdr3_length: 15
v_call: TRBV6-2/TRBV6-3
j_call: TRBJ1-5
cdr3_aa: CASSYSIGGLQPQHF
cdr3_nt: TGTGCCAGCAGTTACTCGATTGGGGGGCTTCAGCCCCAGCATTTT

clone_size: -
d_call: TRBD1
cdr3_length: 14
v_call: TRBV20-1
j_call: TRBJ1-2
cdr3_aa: CSAVPGQVTYGYTF
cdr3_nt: TGCAGTGCTGTCCCGGGACAGGTGACCTATGGCTACACCTTC

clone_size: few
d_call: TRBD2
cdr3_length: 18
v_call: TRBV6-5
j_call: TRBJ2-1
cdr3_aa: CASSSRRLAGGNSNEQFF
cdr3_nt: TGTGCCAGCAGTTCCCGAAGACTAGCGGGGGGGAATTCCAATGAGCAGTTCTTC

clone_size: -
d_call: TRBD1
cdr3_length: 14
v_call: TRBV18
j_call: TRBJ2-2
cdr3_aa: CASSGTGNTGELFF
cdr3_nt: TGTGCCAGCTCGGGGACAGGGAACACCGGGGAGCTGTTTTTT

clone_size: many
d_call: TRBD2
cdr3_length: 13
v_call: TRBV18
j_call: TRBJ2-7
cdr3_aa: CASSTGGRDEQYF
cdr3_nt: TGTGCCAGCTCGACGGGAGGGAGGGACGAGCAGTACTTC

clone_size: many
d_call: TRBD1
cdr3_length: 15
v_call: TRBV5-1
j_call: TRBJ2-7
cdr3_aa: CASSLRTGGDSEQYF
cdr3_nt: TGCGCCAGCAGCCTAAGGACAGGGGGGGACTCCGAGCAGTACTTC

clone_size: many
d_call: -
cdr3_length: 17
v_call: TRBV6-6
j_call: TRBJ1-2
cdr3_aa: CASSYSTRGGSNYGYTF
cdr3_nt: TGTGCCAGCAGTTACTCGACACGAGGGGGGTCTAACTATGGCTACACCTTC

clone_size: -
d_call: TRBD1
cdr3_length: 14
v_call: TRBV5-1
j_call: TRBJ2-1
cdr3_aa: CASSLGQVRNEQFF
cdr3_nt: TGCGCCAGCAGCTTAGGACAGGTTCGGAATGAGCAGTTCTTC